This is a list of T cell receptor beta chains from one sample in a study of blood T cell repertoires in COVID-19. The protocol was immunoSEQ multiplex PCR, while the TCRdb copy is restricted to in-frame clones and leaves out a portion. The sample contains roughly 410,000 clones, approximately 91% of which appear only once. Sequencing was done on a sample of peripheral blood. The receptor source for this set is a woman between 40 and 55 years old with COVID-19, enrolled during active disease. CDR3s include the opening cysteine and the closing phenylalanine or tryptophan. D genes are given only for firm matches. Only part of the rows carry a size: once, few, many, or a class if the clone is expanded.

j_gene: TRBJ1-2; d_gene: .; v_gene: TRBV18; abundance: .; CDR3aa: CASFLTQGNYGYTF; CDR3nt: TGTGCCAGCTTCCTCACACAGGGCAACTATGGCTACACCTTC
j_gene: TRBJ1-2; d_gene: TRBD1; v_gene: TRBV27; abundance: .; CDR3aa: CASSLRPGTGGGGYGYTF; CDR3nt: TGTGCCAGCAGTTTGCGCCCCGGGACAGGGGGCGGTGGGTATGGCTACACCTTC
j_gene: TRBJ2-7; d_gene: TRBD2; v_gene: TRBV15; abundance: .; CDR3aa: CATSRERAGLAGGEQYF; CDR3nt: TGTGCCACCAGCAGAGAGAGGGCGGGACTAGCGGGAGGCGAGCAGTACTTC
j_gene: TRBJ2-5; d_gene: .; v_gene: TRBV7-2; abundance: .; CDR3aa: CASSYKTEPTSAQYF; CDR3nt: TGTGCCAGCAGTTACAAGACAGAGCCGACGAGTGCCCAGTACTTC
j_gene: TRBJ2-7; d_gene: .; v_gene: TRBV19; abundance: few; CDR3aa: CASSIMQGYHEQYF; CDR3nt: TGTGCCAGTAGTATCATGCAGGGATACCACGAGCAGTACTTC
j_gene: TRBJ1-2; d_gene: TRBD1; v_gene: TRBV9; abundance: once; CDR3aa: CASSPRQGDLDYGYTF; CDR3nt: TGTGCCAGCAGCCCCAGACAGGGGGATTTGGACTATGGCTACACCTTC
j_gene: TRBJ1-3; d_gene: .; v_gene: TRBV4-2; abundance: once; CDR3aa: CASSQDLARSGNTIYF; CDR3nt: TGTGCCAGCAGCCAAGACCTAGCCCGCTCTGGAAACACCATATATTTT
j_gene: TRBJ1-3; d_gene: .; v_gene: TRBV4-3; abundance: .; CDR3aa: CASSQDFSSGNTIYF; CDR3nt: TGCGCCAGCAGCCAAGATTTCAGTTCTGGAAACACCATATATTTT
j_gene: TRBJ2-3; d_gene: TRBD2; v_gene: TRBV4-3; abundance: few; CDR3aa: CASSQGSSGRGDTQYF; CDR3nt: TGCGCCAGCAGCCAAGGGTCTAGCGGGAGAGGAGATACGCAGTATTTT
j_gene: TRBJ2-1; d_gene: .; v_gene: TRBV25-1; abundance: once; CDR3aa: CASTSNWAIEQFF; CDR3nt: TGTGCCAGCACCTCGAATTGGGCTATCGAGCAGTTCTTC
j_gene: TRBJ1-5; d_gene: TRBD1; v_gene: TRBV7-2; abundance: .; CDR3aa: CASSPQTGSNQPQHF; CDR3nt: TGTGCCAGCAGCCCACAGACAGGGAGCAATCAGCCCCAGCATTTT
j_gene: TRBJ2-1; d_gene: .; v_gene: TRBV7-3; abundance: .; CDR3aa: CASSQGASSYNEQFF; CDR3nt: TGTGCCAGCAGCCAAGGGGCGAGCTCCTACAATGAGCAGTTCTTC
j_gene: TRBJ2-7; d_gene: TRBD1; v_gene: TRBV6-2/TRBV6-3; abundance: .; CDR3aa: CASSALDRLRAEQYF; CDR3nt: TGTGCCAGCAGTGCACTGGACAGGTTACGCGCCGAGCAGTACTTC
j_gene: TRBJ1-6; d_gene: TRBD1; v_gene: TRBV27; abundance: .; CDR3aa: CASSPGTGFGNSPLHF; CDR3nt: TGTGCCAGCAGTCCCGGGACAGGGTTTGGGAATTCACCCCTCCACTTT
j_gene: TRBJ1-4; d_gene: .; v_gene: TRBV5-1; abundance: .; CDR3aa: CASSLDSPATNEKLFF; CDR3nt: TGCGCCAGCAGCTTGGACAGCCCTGCAACTAATGAAAAACTGTTTTTT
j_gene: TRBJ2-2; d_gene: TRBD1; v_gene: TRBV28; abundance: .; CDR3aa: CASRGTGGSGELFF; CDR3nt: TGTGCCAGTCGCGGGACAGGGGGCTCCGGGGAGCTGTTTTTT
j_gene: TRBJ2-3; d_gene: TRBD2; v_gene: TRBV28; abundance: .; CDR3aa: CASSQGLAAGTDTQYF; CDR3nt: TGTGCCAGCAGTCAGGGACTAGCGGCCGGCACAGATACGCAGTATTTT
j_gene: TRBJ1-1; d_gene: TRBD1; v_gene: TRBV11-2; abundance: .; CDR3aa: CASSLQGGNTEAFF; CDR3nt: TGTGCCAGCAGCCTACAGGGGGGGAACACTGAAGCTTTCTTT
j_gene: TRBJ1-1; d_gene: .; v_gene: TRBV6-5; abundance: .; CDR3aa: CASRKGLPNTEAFF; CDR3nt: TGTGCCAGCAGAAAGGGACTACCGAACACTGAAGCTTTCTTT
j_gene: TRBJ1-2; d_gene: .; v_gene: TRBV9; abundance: once; CDR3aa: CASSVGRGYGYTF; CDR3nt: TGTGCCAGCAGCGTGGGGAGAGGCTATGGCTACACCTTC
j_gene: TRBJ2-6; d_gene: TRBD1; v_gene: TRBV7-9; abundance: .; CDR3aa: CASSLVGTGFSGANVLTF; CDR3nt: TGTGCCAGCAGCTTAGTGGGGACAGGTTTCTCTGGGGCCAACGTCCTGACTTTC
j_gene: TRBJ1-1; d_gene: .; v_gene: TRBV5-5; abundance: .; CDR3aa: CASSGGMNTEAFF; CDR3nt: TGTGCCAGCAGCGGGGGCATGAACACTGAAGCTTTCTTT
j_gene: TRBJ2-1; d_gene: TRBD2; v_gene: TRBV4-1; abundance: .; CDR3aa: CASSTELAGGLNEQFF; CDR3nt: TGCGCCAGCAGCACTGAGCTAGCGGGGGGGCTCAATGAGCAGTTCTTC
j_gene: TRBJ1-6; d_gene: .; v_gene: TRBV28; abundance: .; CDR3aa: CASSLNQGRDSPLHF; CDR3nt: TGTGCCAGCAGTTTAAATCAGGGGAGAGATTCACCCCTCCACTTT
j_gene: TRBJ2-1; d_gene: TRBD2; v_gene: TRBV5-1; abundance: .; CDR3aa: CASSKVLAGTYNEQFF; CDR3nt: TGCGCCAGCAGCAAAGTACTAGCGGGGACCTACAATGAGCAGTTCTTC
j_gene: TRBJ2-1; d_gene: .; v_gene: TRBV7-3; abundance: .; CDR3aa: CASSLTGTVYNEQFF; CDR3nt: TGTGCCAGCAGCTTAACGGGCACAGTTTACAATGAGCAGTTCTTC
j_gene: TRBJ2-5; d_gene: TRBD1; v_gene: TRBV3-1/TRBV3-2; abundance: once; CDR3aa: CASSYTGTGQETQYF; CDR3nt: TGTGCCAGCAGCTATACCGGGACAGGGCAAGAGACCCAGTACTTC
j_gene: TRBJ2-1; d_gene: TRBD2; v_gene: TRBV5-1; abundance: .; CDR3aa: CASSWVLAGGPHEQFF; CDR3nt: TGCGCCAGCAGCTGGGTACTAGCGGGAGGGCCCCATGAGCAGTTCTTC
j_gene: TRBJ1-1; d_gene: .; v_gene: TRBV4-1; abundance: .; CDR3aa: CASSQGLQANTEAFF; CDR3nt: TGCGCCAGCAGCCAAGGGTTACAGGCGAACACTGAAGCTTTCTTT
j_gene: TRBJ2-2; d_gene: .; v_gene: TRBV28; abundance: .; CDR3aa: CASTRDLANTGELFF; CDR3nt: TGTGCCAGCACCCGGGACTTAGCGAACACCGGGGAGCTGTTTTTT
j_gene: TRBJ1-4; d_gene: TRBD1; v_gene: TRBV15; abundance: once; CDR3aa: CATSRTGGAGEKLFF; CDR3nt: TGTGCCACCAGCAGAACAGGGGGCGCAGGGGAAAAACTGTTTTTT
j_gene: TRBJ2-2; d_gene: TRBD2; v_gene: TRBV11-3; abundance: .; CDR3aa: CASSPLAGKAGELFF; CDR3nt: TGTGCCAGCAGTCCGTTAGCGGGAAAGGCCGGGGAGCTGTTTTTT
j_gene: TRBJ2-1; d_gene: TRBD2; v_gene: TRBV4-1; abundance: .; CDR3aa: CASSLIGLAGSSYNEQFF; CDR3nt: TGCGCCAGCAGCCTCATAGGACTAGCGGGGAGCTCCTACAATGAGCAGTTCTTC
j_gene: TRBJ1-6; d_gene: .; v_gene: TRBV6-1; abundance: .; CDR3aa: CASSEAENSPLHF; CDR3nt: TGTGCCAGCAGTGAAGCGGAGAATTCACCCCTCCACTTT
j_gene: TRBJ2-1; d_gene: TRBD2; v_gene: TRBV5-1; abundance: .; CDR3aa: CASSLGTSWGYNEQFF; CDR3nt: TGCGCCAGCAGCTTGGGGACTAGCTGGGGATACAATGAGCAGTTCTTC
j_gene: TRBJ2-1; d_gene: TRBD2; v_gene: TRBV27; abundance: .; CDR3aa: CASRLPGTTYNEQFF; CDR3nt: TGTGCCAGCAGACTTCCTGGGACTACCTACAATGAGCAGTTCTTC
j_gene: TRBJ2-2; d_gene: .; v_gene: TRBV9; abundance: .; CDR3aa: CASSVDAATGELFF; CDR3nt: TGTGCCAGCAGCGTAGATGCGGCTACCGGGGAGCTGTTTTTT
j_gene: TRBJ1-1; d_gene: TRBD1; v_gene: TRBV5-1; abundance: .; CDR3aa: CASSSPGQGEAFF; CDR3nt: TGCGCCAGCAGTTCTCCGGGACAGGGGGAAGCTTTCTTT
j_gene: TRBJ1-5; d_gene: .; v_gene: TRBV30; abundance: few; CDR3aa: CAWSVLPGGQPQHF; CDR3nt: TGTGCCTGGAGTGTTTTACCGGGCGGGCAGCCCCAGCATTTT
j_gene: TRBJ2-7; d_gene: TRBD1; v_gene: TRBV28; abundance: .; CDR3aa: CASSTGGEDYEQYF; CDR3nt: TGTGCCAGCTCCACAGGGGGCGAGGACTACGAGCAGTACTTC
j_gene: TRBJ1-5; d_gene: .; v_gene: TRBV14; abundance: .; CDR3aa: CASSLNGGQPQHF; CDR3nt: TGTGCCAGCAGCCTAAATGGAGGCCAGCCCCAGCATTTT
j_gene: TRBJ2-3; d_gene: .; v_gene: TRBV27; abundance: .; CDR3aa: CASSLSRLSFTDTQYF; CDR3nt: TGTGCCAGCAGTTTATCGCGGCTATCTTTTACAGATACGCAGTATTTT
j_gene: TRBJ2-7; d_gene: TRBD2; v_gene: TRBV2; abundance: .; CDR3aa: CASSEGSGPTYEQYF; CDR3nt: TGTGCCAGCAGTGAAGGTAGCGGGCCGACCTACGAGCAGTACTTC
j_gene: TRBJ1-2; d_gene: .; v_gene: TRBV4-2; abundance: .; CDR3aa: CASSQERQENYGYTF; CDR3nt: TGTGCCAGCAGCCAAGAGCGTCAAGAGAACTATGGCTACACCTTC
j_gene: TRBJ1-2; d_gene: .; v_gene: TRBV5-4; abundance: .; CDR3aa: CASSGGGRAGDISGYTF; CDR3nt: TGTGCCAGCAGCGGGGGAGGGCGGGCAGGGGATATCAGTGGCTACACCTTC
j_gene: TRBJ2-3; d_gene: TRBD1; v_gene: TRBV28; abundance: once; CDR3aa: CASSAWETDREVTDTQYF; CDR3nt: TGTGCCAGCAGTGCCTGGGAAACGGACAGGGAGGTGACAGATACGCAGTATTTT
j_gene: TRBJ2-5; d_gene: .; v_gene: TRBV7-2; abundance: .; CDR3aa: CASSLARLQETQYF; CDR3nt: TGTGCCAGCAGCTTAGCCAGACTCCAAGAGACCCAGTACTTC
j_gene: TRBJ2-7; d_gene: .; v_gene: TRBV7-2; abundance: .; CDR3aa: CASSLVGRKDEQYF; CDR3nt: TGTGCCAGCAGCTTAGTGGGCAGGAAAGACGAGCAGTACTTC
j_gene: TRBJ2-7; d_gene: .; v_gene: TRBV2; abundance: few; CDR3aa: CASTPRGVGREQYF; CDR3nt: TGTGCCAGCACCCCTCGCGGTGTGGGTAGGGAGCAGTACTTC
j_gene: TRBJ2-3; d_gene: .; v_gene: TRBV5-6; abundance: .; CDR3aa: CASSQTTRPQYF; CDR3nt: TGTGCCAGCAGCCAAACGACGAGGCCGCAGTATTTT
j_gene: TRBJ2-7; d_gene: .; v_gene: TRBV6-1; abundance: .; CDR3aa: CASSEGAANYEQYF; CDR3nt: TGTGCCAGCAGTGAAGGGGCAGCTAATTACGAGCAGTACTTC
j_gene: TRBJ1-2; d_gene: .; v_gene: TRBV19; abundance: .; CDR3aa: CASIQTGTGKGDGYTF; CDR3nt: TGTGCCAGTATCCAGACCGGTACAGGGAAAGGGGACGGCTACACCTTC
j_gene: TRBJ1-2; d_gene: TRBD1; v_gene: TRBV24-1; abundance: .; CDR3aa: CATSDRDSPWGYTF; CDR3nt: TGTGCCACCAGTGATAGGGACAGCCCTTGGGGCTACACCTTC